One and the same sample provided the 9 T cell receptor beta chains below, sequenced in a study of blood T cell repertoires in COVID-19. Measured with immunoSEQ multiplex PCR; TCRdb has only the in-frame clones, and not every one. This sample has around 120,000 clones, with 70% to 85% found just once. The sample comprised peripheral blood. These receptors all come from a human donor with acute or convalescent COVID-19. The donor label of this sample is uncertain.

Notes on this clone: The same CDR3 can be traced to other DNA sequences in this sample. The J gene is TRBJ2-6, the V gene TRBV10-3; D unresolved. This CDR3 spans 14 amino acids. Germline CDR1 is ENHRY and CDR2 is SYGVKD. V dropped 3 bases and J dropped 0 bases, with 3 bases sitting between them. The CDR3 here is CAISDGSGANVLTF. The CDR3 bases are TGTGCCATCAGTGACGGCTCTGGGGCCAACGTCCTGACTTTC.

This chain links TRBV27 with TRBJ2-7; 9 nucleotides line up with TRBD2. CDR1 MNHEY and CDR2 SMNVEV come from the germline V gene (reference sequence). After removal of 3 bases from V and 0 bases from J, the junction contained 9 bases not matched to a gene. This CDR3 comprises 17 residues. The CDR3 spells CASSFTQAGGFSYEQYF. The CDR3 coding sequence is TGTGCCAGCAGTTTTACTCAGGCGGGGGGGTTCTCCTACGAGCAGTACTTC.

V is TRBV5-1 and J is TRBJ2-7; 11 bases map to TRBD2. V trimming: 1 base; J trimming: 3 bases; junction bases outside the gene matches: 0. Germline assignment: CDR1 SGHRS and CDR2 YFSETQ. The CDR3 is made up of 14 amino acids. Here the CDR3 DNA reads TGCGCCAGCAGCTTGACTAGCGGGGGCTACGAGCAGTACTTC. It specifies CASSLTSGGYEQYF.

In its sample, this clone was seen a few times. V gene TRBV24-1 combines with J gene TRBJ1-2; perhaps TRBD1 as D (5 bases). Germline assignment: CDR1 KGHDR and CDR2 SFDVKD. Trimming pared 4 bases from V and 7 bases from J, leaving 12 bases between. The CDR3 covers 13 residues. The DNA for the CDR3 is TGTGCCACCAGTGACAGGGATGCTTTTGGCTACACCTTC. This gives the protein CATSDRDAFGYTF.

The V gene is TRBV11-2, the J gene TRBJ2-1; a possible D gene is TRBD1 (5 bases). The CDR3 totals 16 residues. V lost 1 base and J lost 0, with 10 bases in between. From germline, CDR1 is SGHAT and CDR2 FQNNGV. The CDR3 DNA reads TGTGCCAGCAGCTTAGTCAAAGGGGTCTCCTACAATGAGCAGTTCTTC. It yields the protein CASSLVKGVSYNEQFF.

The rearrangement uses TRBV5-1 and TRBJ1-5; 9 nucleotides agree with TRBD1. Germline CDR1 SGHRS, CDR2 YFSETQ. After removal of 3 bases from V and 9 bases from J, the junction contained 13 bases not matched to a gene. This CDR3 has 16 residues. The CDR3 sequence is CASSWGPTGGSGPQHF. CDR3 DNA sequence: TGCGCCAGCAGCTGGGGACCCACAGGGGGCTCTGGGCCCCAGCATTTT.

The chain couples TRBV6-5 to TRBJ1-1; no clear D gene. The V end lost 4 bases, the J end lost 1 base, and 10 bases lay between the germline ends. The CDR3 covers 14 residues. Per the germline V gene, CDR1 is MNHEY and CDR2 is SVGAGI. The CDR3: CASSLGLRNTEAFF. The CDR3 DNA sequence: TGTGCCAGCAGTTTGGGCCTGAGGAACACTGAAGCTTTCTTT.

The CDR3 DNA is TGTGCCAGCAGTTCCTTCCGGGAGCTGTTTTTT. Its protein is CASSSFRELFF. This rearrangement joins TRBV6-5 to TRBJ2-2; D is uncertain. Germline V gene lookup returns CDR1 MNHEY and CDR2 SVGAGI. V was pared by 4 bases and J by 9 bases, with 6 bases between. This CDR3 has 11 amino acids.

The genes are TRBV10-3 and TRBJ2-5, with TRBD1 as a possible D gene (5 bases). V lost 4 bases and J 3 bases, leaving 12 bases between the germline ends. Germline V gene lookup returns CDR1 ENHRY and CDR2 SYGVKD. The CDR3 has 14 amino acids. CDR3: CAISGMKGKETQYF. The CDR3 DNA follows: TGTGCCATCAGTGGTATGAAGGGGAAAGAGACCCAGTACTTC.